Many counts were recorded for the clone carrying this T cell receptor (beta chain). The data belong to a study of T cells in Graves' hyperthyroidism and ophthalmopathy. Germline assignment: CDR1 LNHNV and CDR2 YYDKDF (reference sequence). V lost 3 bases, J lost 8 bases, and 10 bases stayed unmatched. This CDR3 comprises 15 residues. What was amplified from RNA transcripts were TCR beta CDR3 regions. The primer set for the first-round RT-PCR of the TCR CDR3 was HTBI. TCRdb re-called the multiplex PCR reads with MiXCR, one entry per CDR3 protein. Here the sample spans hundreds of thousands of distinct CDR3 sequences, 30% to 40% being singletons.

What was sequenced was blood. The rearrangement links TRBV15 to TRBJ1-2; TRBD1 aligns across 9 bases. The TCR comes from a woman in her 40s with Graves' hyperthyroidism. The CDR3 nucleotides read TGTGCCACCAGCAGTTACCGGGACAGGGTAGACGGCTACACCTTC. Protein: CATSSYRDRVDGYTF.